This T cell receptor (beta chain) was retrieved from a study of cytomegalovirus exposure and HLA in healthy donors. About the study: Assignment to the Caucasian-associated ancestry cluster applied to approximately 80% of the roughly 420 genotyped donors.

In germline, CDR1 is LGHNA, CDR2 YSLEER. The CDR3 is 15 amino acids. V gave up 1 base and J gave up 2 bases, with 10 bases separating them. The PCR made use of 60 Vbeta and 13 Jbeta primers. The assay was immunoSEQ multiplex PCR, and TCRdb's table has in-frame clones only and misses some. The sample carries around 180,000 clones, approximately 80% recorded once. As concerns this clone: Its antigen is as yet unknown.

Study findings and constraints: Some segments of the V type, notably TRBV6-2 and TRBV6-3, were excluded as indistinguishable.

Unrecorded immune exposure was likely among donors, who were nominally healthy when sampled. The sample consisted of PBMCs. The chain joins TRBV4-3 to TRBJ2-3; D may be TRBD1 (5 bases). The TCR comes from a woman aged 45-59 years in good health and CMV-seronegative. The CDR3 loop is CASSQVQGSTDTQYF. The CDR3 DNA sequence: TGCGCCAGCAGCCAAGTGCAGGGTTCCACAGATACGCAGTATTTT.